The sequence of this T cell receptor (beta chain) was determined in a study of cytomegalovirus exposure and HLA in healthy donors (dated by TCRdb to about 2017). As for the study more broadly: In an earlier analysis of around 540 of the donors, approximately 300 Gb of sequence data and approximately 120 million unique TCR beta sequences from roughly 190 million T cells were reported. To predict cytomegalovirus infection status, the study brought together high-throughput TCR immunosequencing, statistical association of individual TCRs with disease status, and machine learning. Donor age, sex, ethnicity and CMV serostatus were compiled together with the repertoire data. HLA typing covered class I and class II loci at four-digit resolution. Because of strong linkage in the cohort, a handful of DR-DQ haplotypes were treated as single units for association and clustering. The aim of the study was to test whether cataloging public T cell receptors could identify signatures of past pathogen exposure. Among around 400 genotyped donors of the cohort, an average of around 240,000 unique TCR beta nucleotide sequences were sequenced per donor, roughly a sixth of them non-productive. Genome-wide SNP genotypes for about 65% of the 666 donors were used in a later genetic analysis, which treated that subset as a discovery cohort. Besides the first cohort of 666 subjects, a separate validation cohort made up of 95 to 150 different subjects was used. Using immunosequencing, the study profiled T cell repertoires from 500 to 800 subjects and related those repertoires to cytomegalovirus serostatus. An early release covering 550 to 650 HLA-typed donors comprised about 320 gigabases of sequencing data and 85 million or so unique TCR sequences. An earlier analysis of some 600 of the donors applied high-throughput TCR beta sequencing to assess whether each TCR beta V gene segment acted as functional or pseudogenic. The number of donors typed differed by locus, with roughly 620-630 for A, B, C, DRB1 and DQB1, roughly 520 for DQA1, nearly 610 for DPA1, and under 490 for DPB1. In the later analysis, no new phenotypic data were used to find candidate immune exposures; instead, reliance was placed on TCR beta sequences and their occurrence across donors. Every discovery cohort repertoire had been produced on one sequencing platform. Of the roughly 400 genotyped donors, 81% were placed in the genetic ancestry cluster associated with self-reported Caucasian donors. To study patterns of TCR occurrence, a later analysis re-analyzed previously published TCR beta repertoires from 666 donors and added high-resolution HLA genotyping.

Cut back by 6 bases and 4 bases, the V and J ends lie 13 bases apart. Sequences MNHNS (CDR1) and SASEGT (CDR2) are obtained from the germline V gene. From cysteine to phenylalanine, the CDR3 is 14 amino acids long. This entry keeps only the CDR3 DNA: 42 bases, framed from base 1. To prepare the library, the immunoSEQ multiplex PCR assay was applied. For the multiplex PCR, a mixture combining 60 forward primers for TCR Vbeta segments and 13 reverse primers for TCR Jbeta segments was used. A multiplex PCR assay on genomic DNA amplified the CDR3 region of rearranged TCR beta genes. On the Illumina HiSeq System, the amplified TCR beta libraries were sequenced as 87-base-pair reads. Concerning the study's data processing: Across the 670 or so repertoires, a later analysis counted tens of millions of unique TCR beta chains, around 11 million of which were shared by at least two donors. Raw reads were error-corrected and collapsed into unique sequences with a nearest-neighbor algorithm that merged closely related sequences to remove PCR and sequencing errors. Alignment of CDR3 sequences to IMGT reference sequences was used to assign V, D and J gene segments. Each retained sequence needed at least a six-nucleotide match to both a V gene segment and a J gene segment. A rearrangement counted as productive if the CDR3 had no stop codons and remained in frame with V and J, and every other rearrangement counted as non-productive. CDR3 was defined according to IMGT convention as the region running from the second conserved V-encoded cysteine to the conserved J-encoded phenylalanine. Sequences without an unambiguous match to a single V gene segment were excluded from the earlier analysis of about 600 of the donors. An earlier analysis of a few hundred of the donors called V segments functional above 56.7% productive rearrangements and segregating when the between-donor standard deviation exceeded 5%. A statistical classification framework was built to diagnose cytomegalovirus status from the catalog of TCR beta chain sequences. A later analysis assigned V and J genes by comparing TCR nucleotide sequences with IMGT/GENE-DB human TR gene sequences. A later analysis assigned CDR3 sequences and most-parsimonious VDJ recombination scenarios with the TCRdist pipeline. A later analysis defined each TCR beta chain by its CDR3 amino acid sequence plus V-gene family, and excluded reads lacking a unique V-gene family. To address suspected cross-contamination and a sequencing artifact, a later analysis removed some 620 highly shared, low-generation-probability nucleotide sequences. In a later analysis, a clonal expansion index was calculated for each public chain from normalized within-repertoire ranks of inferred template counts. A later analysis computed generation probabilities with a VDJ recombination model fitted to out-of-frame rearrangements, and checked the results against IGoR. In a later analysis, TCR-TCR, TCR-HLA and TCR-CMV co-occurrence was scored with hypergeometric tests, and a repertoire-size bias correction was applied to TCR pairs. In a later analysis, false discovery rates were estimated by permuting HLA or CMV assignments 20 times. In a later analysis, co-occurring TCRs were grouped using DBSCAN, with TCRdist sequence similarity added in when clustering inside HLA-allele-positive subsets. For co-occurrence clustering, repertoires with fewer than 30,000 or more than 120,000 public chains were excluded, along with roughly 5 repertoires with anomalous nucleotide sharing. This is the immuneACCESS table as TCRdb keeps it, with only in-frame sequences that have V and J called. A part of the clones is gone; compared with another copy, unresolved V genes explain less than half, and the rest is unexplained. V and J calls and clone size come straight from that table; D and trimming were deduced from the DNA. Within this sample are about 160,000 clones, with approximately 83% of them counted one time only. Jointly, the top ten make up 1.2% of the sample.

In total, about 650 healthy bone marrow donors made up the cohort. At the time of sampling, all cohort members were nominally healthy, though unrecorded immune exposures were likely present. The donor was CMV seronegative and belonged to the group of 380 or so seronegative cohort members. Each donor provided a peripheral blood sample, and peripheral blood mononuclear cells were used for TCR beta sequencing. The Qiagen DNeasy Blood Extraction Kit was used to extract genomic DNA from the blood cell samples. Results the study describes overall, beyond this receptor: Because the 87-base-pair reads could not distinguish some IMGT-functional V segments, including TRBV6-2 and TRBV6-3, those segments were excluded. Most TCR sequences were observed very rarely across donors, whereas some public TCRs were present in many individuals. In this cohort, only TCR beta chains were sequenced, and detectable features were limited by the absence of alpha or paired-chain data. In a later analysis, HLA-associated TCR beta chains showed more clonal expansion and lower generation probabilities than non-associated chains that were equally common. For the cohort, immune exposure information was limited to CMV serostatus. A later genetic analysis reported fewer N-insertions in productive TCRs among donors in an Asian-associated ancestry cluster than the roughly 690-donor mean. The presence/absence analyses assumed that sequencing depth was roughly uniform across donors, and that assumption may not be true. In a later analysis, TCR association rates were found to vary across HLA loci, with the most associated TCRs seen for DRB1 alleles and the fewest for HLA-C alleles. The study listed 150 to 200 TCR beta chains as associated with cytomegalovirus. V-gene and J-gene trimming of TCR beta chains was associated with a missense DCLRE1C variant in a later genetic analysis, and the association was replicated in an independent cohort. At a false discovery rate of 0.05, a later analysis linked around 15,000 TCR beta sequences to specific HLA alleles. Because HLA typing was unavailable for some donors at each locus, only the typed subset was used in association tests. The classifier was reported to diagnose cytomegalovirus status with high specificity and sensitivity in both the original and validation cohorts. In an earlier analysis of 450 to 750 of the donors, most TCR beta V segments appeared in productive rearrangements about 87% or about 30% of the time, broadly matching IMGT annotations. Correlated functional status among segregating V segments might reflect linkage disequilibrium, but an unknown experimental factor could not be ruled out. According to a later analysis, most CMV-associated TCR beta chains appeared to be HLA-restricted, and the HLA associations seemed to be driven largely by CMV exposure. A further reported finding was that TCR beta sequences accurately predicted the HLA-A and HLA-B alleles for most subjects in the first cohort. Because counts were too low, more than 15 rarely observed V segments, including chromosome 9 orphons, were left out of the earlier analysis of some 640 of the donors. The authors suggested that the approach could potentially be generalized to other disease states and immunological phenotypes. Assigning TCR associations to individual alleles was difficult when HLA alleles, especially DR and DQ, strongly co-occurred. A group of highly shared sequence variants was considered likely to be a technical artifact of the sequencing pipeline. In a later analysis, several top co-occurrence clusters were reported to appear linked to parvovirus B19, influenza, CMV and Epstein-Barr virus. In vitro tests confirmed that a few of the cytomegalovirus-associated TCR beta chains recognize cytomegalovirus antigens.

Note on this clone: Its recognized antigen is unknown. Per-nucleotide qualities are absent, and no much larger clonotype sits a single base away.

The chain is assembled from TRBV6-1 and TRBJ2-1; the D region possibly corresponds to TRBD1 (6 bases align). Sample: PBMCs. The source is a boy between 2 and 10 years old in good health and CMV-seronegative. CDR3 sequence: CASRPGTRYNEQFF. The sequence in DNA is TGTGCCAGCAGACCCGGGACAAGATACAATGAGCAGTTCTTC.